This T cell receptor beta chain was sequenced during a study of early T cells in non-severe SARS-CoV-2 infection. The CDR3 spans 12 residues. In germline, CDR1 is DFQATT, CDR2 SNEGSKA (reference sequence). MiXCR, run by TCRdb on the 5' RACE reads, gives a single entry per CDR3 protein. The sample consists of around 49,000 distinct CDR3 sequences, approximately 10% of them appearing once. This clonotype was observed many times. Compared with germline, one end of the junction differs, possibly owing to a read error. V is TRBV20-1 and J is TRBJ2-5, with D possibly matching TRBD1 (6 bases). The source of this sequence is an adult who was a healthcare worker with PCR-confirmed SARS-CoV-2 infection or an uninfected control (not recorded which). The sequenced material came from whole blood. The CDR3 region is CRARGSAETQYF. CDR3 in DNA: TGCAGGGCTAGGGGGTCTGCTGAGACCCAGTACTTC.